This T cell receptor beta chain appears in the sequencing data of a study of patients and donors after allogeneic stem cell transplantation. TCRdb called the RT-PCR reads again in MiXCR, with one record for every CDR3 protein. The sample has 800,000 to 1,000,000 distinct CDR3 sequences; over 15% are singletons. This clonotype was observed a handful of times. This CDR3 spans 18 amino acids. Trimming took 3 bases from V and 0 from J; bases not matched to a gene: 10. Germline V gene lookup returns CDR1 SGHAT and CDR2 FQNNGV. The sample was blood, either unsorted or a sorted T cell fraction (not recorded which). This chain links TRBV11-2 with TRBJ2-7; 11 bases are a match to TRBD2. This clonotype originated in a human donor who was either an allogeneic HSCT recipient or a stem cell or donor lymphocyte infusion donor (not recorded which). It is not recorded whose cells these are; they may come from a transplant donor. The CDR3, as DNA: TGTGCCAGCAGCTTCGGCAAACTAGCGGGGGAAACCTCCTACGAGCAGTACTTC. Protein: CASSFGKLAGETSYEQYF.